The 14 T cell receptor beta chains below come from one sample, sequenced in a study of cytomegalovirus exposure and HLA in healthy donors. 60 Vbeta and 13 Jbeta primers were used in PCR. Generated by immunoSEQ multiplex PCR, the TCRdb table keeps only in-frame clones and is missing some. Of about 70,000 clones listed, approximately 78% were seen once; the top ten hold under 3%. Sequenced sample: PBMCs. These receptors all come from a girl between 10 and 17 years old in good health and CMV-seropositive.

The chain joins TRBV5-1 to TRBJ2-2; D unclear. V was cut by 4 bases and J by 1 base, with 17 bases left in between. Germline CDR1 reads SGHRS; CDR2 reads YFSETQ. The CDR3 has 17 amino acids. The CDR3 sequence: CASSLDLGRRNTGELFF. The CDR3 nucleotides are TGCGCCAGCAGCCTCGATTTGGGCAGGCGGAACACCGGGGAGCTGTTTTTT.

The chain couples TRBV19 to TRBJ1-4, with TRBD1 identical over 11 bases. Germline loops: CDR1 LNHDA, CDR2 SQIVND (reference sequence). V lost 6 bases to trimming and J lost 6 bases; unmatched junction nucleotides: 6. This CDR3 is built from 15 residues. The CDR3 bases are TGTGCCAGTAGCCTCGGGACAGGGGGATATGAAAAACTGTTTTTT. It encodes CASSLGTGGYEKLFF. Full variable domain (missing parts from reference TRBV19 and TRBJ1-4): DGGITQSPKYLFRKEGQNVTLSCEQNLNHDAMYWYRQDPGQGLRLIYYSQIVNDFQKGDIAEGYSVSREKKESFPLTVTSAQKNPTAFYLCASSLGTGGYEKLFFGSGTQLSVL.

The CDR3 region is CAIRPADYNEQFF. The CDR3 DNA sequence: TGTGCCATCAGACCGGCGGATTACAATGAGCAGTTCTTC. The rearrangement uses TRBV10-3 and TRBJ2-1, with D uncertain. The CDR3 is 13 residues long. Trimming cost V 6 bases and J 4 bases, with 10 bases left between them. In germline, CDR1 is ENHRY, CDR2 SYGVKD.

The genes are TRBV10-1 and TRBJ2-5; a possible D gene is TRBD1 (7 bases). This CDR3 is 13 amino acids long. V was clipped by 8 bases and J by 5 bases, with 15 bases between them. Per the germline V gene, CDR1 is WNHNN and CDR2 is SYGVQD (reference sequence). The CDR3 bases are TGCGCCAGCTCCCAGACAGGGAGGGAGACCCAGTACTTC. Its protein product is CASSQTGRETQYF.

This clone has only a few counts. Other DNA sequences in the sample encode the same CDR3. The V gene is TRBV5-6, the J gene TRBJ2-3; TRBD2 agrees at 7 bases. Trimming took 4 bases from V and 1 from J; bases not matched to a gene: 3. The germline V gene encodes CDR1 SGHDT and CDR2 YYEEEE. The CDR3 runs to 14 residues. The CDR3 loop reads CASSPLAGTDTQYF. In nucleotides, the CDR3 is TGTGCCAGCAGCCCGCTAGCGGGCACAGATACGCAGTATTTT.

This clone was seen more than once but under ten times. The gene calls are TRBV30 and TRBJ1-4; D is unresolved. Germline CDR1 and CDR2: GTSNPN and SVGIG (reference sequence). CDR3 size: 12 residues. V lost 3 bases and J 7 bases, leaving 9 bases between the germline ends. Here the CDR3 DNA reads TGTGCCTGGAGAGAGAATGGTGAAAAACTGTTTTTT. Encoded protein: CAWRENGEKLFF.

The J gene is TRBJ2-1, the V gene TRBV10-1; 12 positions agree with TRBD1. Per germline, CDR1 WNHNN and CDR2 SYGVQD (reference sequence). V gave up 5 bases and J gave up 8 bases; unmatched junction bases: 10. There are 16 residues in the CDR3. The CDR3 loop is CASSYLRDRGLYEQFF. CDR3 in DNA: TGCGCCAGCAGTTACCTCCGGGACAGGGGGCTCTATGAGCAGTTCTTC.

V usage is TRBV2 and J usage is TRBJ2-5; D remains ambiguous. Per the germline V gene, CDR1 is SNHLY and CDR2 is FYNNEI. V was pared by 7 bases and J by 0 bases, with 6 bases between. This CDR3 region has 12 residues. CDR3 sequence (DNA): TGTGCCAGCAAGAGTAACCAAGAGACCCAGTACTTC. Its translation is CASKSNQETQYF.

V is TRBV4-3 and J is TRBJ1-2; possible D gene TRBD1, 6 bases. The CDR3 has 14 amino acids. The germline CDR1 and CDR2 sequences are LGHNA and YSLEER. Trimming pared 3 bases from V and 2 bases from J, leaving 10 bases between. The chain's CDR3 is CASSQQGTNYGYTF. The CDR3 nucleotides read TGCGCCAGCAGCCAGCAGGGGACCAACTATGGCTACACCTTC.

A remark on this clone: Distinct nucleotide sequences in the sample also encode this CDR3. The chain combines TRBV28 with TRBJ2-7; D unclear. Germline assignment: CDR1 MDHEN and CDR2 SYDVKM. V was clipped by 6 bases and J by 3 bases, with 6 bases between them. CDR3 length: 11 amino acids. The DNA of the CDR3 is TGTGCCAGCAGCAGTGTCTACGAGCAGTACTTC. Protein: CASSSVYEQYF.

This chain uses TRBV2 with TRBJ2-7; D gene uncertain. Germline V gives CDR1 SNHLY, CDR2 FYNNEI. The CDR3 is 15 residues long. The V end lost 1 base, the J end lost 0 bases, and 10 bases lay between the germline ends. The CDR3 loop reads CASSEVQSHSYEQYF. The CDR3 nucleotides are TGTGCCAGCAGTGAAGTCCAGTCCCACTCCTACGAGCAGTACTTC. Drawing the rest from reference TRBV2 and TRBJ2-7, the complete variable domain is EPEVTQTPSHQVTQMGQEVILRCVPISNHLYFYWYRQILGQKVEFLVSFYNNEISEKSEIFDDQFSVERPDGSNFTLKIRSTKLEDSAMYFCASSEVQSHSYEQYFGPGTRLTVT.

This clone occurred once. The chain has TRBV13 and TRBJ2-1; TRBD2 agrees at 10 bases. With V trimmed by 8 bases and J by 5 bases, 6 bases remained unmatched. The length of the CDR3 is 14 residues. In germline, CDR1 is PRHDT, CDR2 FYEKMQ (reference sequence). CDR3 DNA sequence: TGTGCCAGCGGCGGACTAGCGGTCGACAATGAGCAGTTCTTC. It is translated as CASGGLAVDNEQFF. The whole variable domain, remainder taken from reference TRBV13 and TRBJ2-1, is AAGVIQSPRHLIKEKRETATLKCYPIPRHDTVYWYQQGPGQDPQFLISFYEKMQSDKGSIPDRFSAQQFSDYHSELNMSSLELGDSALYFCASGGLAVDNEQFFGPGTRLTVL.

This clone was picked up a small number of times. The chain carries TRBV10-2 and TRBJ2-3; the D is unclear. The CDR3 length is 11 residues. Germline assignment: CDR1 WSHSY and CDR2 SAAADI. The V end was cut by 3 bases, the J end by 6 bases, with 4 bases between. As DNA, the CDR3 is TGCGCCAGCAGTGATTATGATACGCAGTATTTT. Protein sequence: CASSDYDTQYF.

The gene calls are TRBV30 and TRBJ1-6, with D unclear. Germline CDR1 is GTSNPN and CDR2 is SVGIG (reference sequence). The CDR3 has 13 amino acids. V was cut by 4 bases and J by 7 bases, with 11 bases left in between. The CDR3 loop reads CAWNSVPNSPLHF. CDR3 sequence (DNA): TGTGCCTGGAATTCGGTCCCCAATTCACCCCTCCACTTT.